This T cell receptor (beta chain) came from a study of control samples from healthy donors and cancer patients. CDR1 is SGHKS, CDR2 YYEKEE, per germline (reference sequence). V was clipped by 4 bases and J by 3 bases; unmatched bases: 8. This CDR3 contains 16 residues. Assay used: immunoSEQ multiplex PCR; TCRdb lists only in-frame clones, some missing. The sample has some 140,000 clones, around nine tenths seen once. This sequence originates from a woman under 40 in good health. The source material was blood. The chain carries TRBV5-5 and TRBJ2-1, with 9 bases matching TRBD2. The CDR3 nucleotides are TGTGCCAGCAGCCGGGAAGCGGGAGGTCGCTACAATGAGCAGTTCTTC. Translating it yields CASSREAGGRYNEQFF.